This TCR beta chain was profiled in a study of blood T cell repertoires in COVID-19. The CDR3 consists of 15 residues. V trimming: 2 bases; J trimming: 3 bases; junction bases outside the gene matches: 3. Looked up from germline, CDR1 is KGHSH and CDR2 is LQKENI. Here immunoSEQ multiplex PCR was the method, and the copy in TCRdb shows in-frame clones only, minus some. The sample shows hundreds of thousands of clones, around 90% of them seen only once. A note on this clone: The same CDR3 arises from other DNA sequences in this sample as well.

The V call is TRBV18, the J call TRBJ2-2, with TRBD1 matching 7 bases. Sequenced sample: PBMCs or T cells enriched from blood (not recorded which). This clonotype originated in a middle-aged woman with acute COVID-19. The CDR3 region has the DNA TGTGCCAGCTCACCAAACAGGGGTGACACCGGGGAGCTGTTTTTT. Amino acids: CASSPNRGDTGELFF.